This T cell receptor beta chain was sequenced during a study of graft-versus-host responses after intestinal transplantation. Study at large: Tacrolimus and steroids were given for roughly 3 years to all recipients after anti-thymocyte globulin induction.

Data came from immunoSEQ multiplex PCR; TCRdb stores just in-frame clones and leaves some out. The data contain about 64,000 clones, around nine tenths of them seen just once; the ten biggest clones take up approximately 1.5%. CDR3 length: 21 amino acids. Trimming at V came to 4 bases and at J to 4 bases, leaving 22 bases not matched to a gene. The germline gives CDR1 MDHEN, CDR2 SYDVKM. This clone was observed once. Its antigen is unknown. Study-level findings and limits: The authors found GvH clones in recipient marrow, some appearing first in ileum or blood.

J is TRBJ2-3 and V is TRBV28; 11 nucleotides align to TRBD1. Sample: unstimulated CD8+ T cells sorted from spleen or lymph node cells, taken before transplant. The receptor comes from a human donor who was the organ donor for an intestinal transplant. Here the CDR3 reads CASSSLREGHGTGGGPDTQYF. Here the CDR3 DNA reads TGTGCCAGCAGTTCTCTAAGAGAGGGGCACGGGACAGGGGGGGGGCCAGATACGCAGTATTTT.